These T cell receptor beta chains were read from a single sample in a study of early T cells in non-severe SARS-CoV-2 infection. Using its own MiXCR run on the 5' RACE reads, TCRdb lists one record per CDR3 protein. The data contain 50,000 to 55,000 distinct CDR3 sequences, about a tenth of them singletons. Sequencing input: whole blood. These receptors were taken from an adult who was a healthcare worker with PCR-confirmed SARS-CoV-2 infection or an uninfected control (not recorded which). Each CDR3 is given with its conserved first and last residue. Fields, in order: J gene, D gene, V gene, clone size, CDR3 DNA, CDR3 protein. D genes are given only for firm matches. Part of the rows lack a size; the others show once, few, many or a class for expanded clones.

j_gene: TRBJ1-2; d_gene: -; v_gene: TRBV7-9; abundance: -; CDR3nt: TGTGCCAGCAGCTTAGGTCCCACGGACGGCTACACCTTC; CDR3aa: CASSLGPTDGYTF
j_gene: TRBJ2-1; d_gene: -; v_gene: TRBV12-3/TRBV12-4; abundance: few; CDR3nt: TGTGCCAGCAGTAGGGGGTTTGAGCAGTTCTTC; CDR3aa: CASSRGFEQFF
j_gene: TRBJ2-1; d_gene: -; v_gene: TRBV18; abundance: many; CDR3nt: TGTGCCAGCTCACCCGCGTGGGGCTTAAGAAATGAGCAGTTCTTC; CDR3aa: CASSPAWGLRNEQFF
j_gene: TRBJ2-1; d_gene: -; v_gene: TRBV12-3/TRBV12-4; abundance: few; CDR3nt: TGTGCCAGCATCCCACGGCAGGGGTGGGACAATGAGCAGTTCTTC; CDR3aa: CASIPRQGWDNEQFF
j_gene: TRBJ2-1; d_gene: TRBD2; v_gene: TRBV20-1; abundance: many; CDR3nt: TGCAGTGCTACGCCGGGACTAGCGGCCACCTACAATGAGCAGTTCTTC; CDR3aa: CSATPGLAATYNEQFF
j_gene: TRBJ2-7; d_gene: TRBD2; v_gene: TRBV27; abundance: few; CDR3nt: TGTGCCAGCAGGACTAGCGGGACAGGCGAGCAGTACTTC; CDR3aa: CASRTSGTGEQYF
j_gene: TRBJ1-1; d_gene: -; v_gene: TRBV30; abundance: many; CDR3nt: TGTGCCTGGAGTAGGGTAATAACCGACACTGAAGCTTTCTTT; CDR3aa: CAWSRVITDTEAFF
j_gene: TRBJ1-6; d_gene: -; v_gene: TRBV28; abundance: many; CDR3nt: TGTGCCAGCAGCAATCACCGGGGGAGCTCCTATAATTCACCCCTCCACTTT; CDR3aa: CASSNHRGSSYNSPLHF
j_gene: TRBJ2-5; d_gene: -; v_gene: TRBV29-1; abundance: -; CDR3nt: TGCAGCACGTCATCGGGCGCGATGGAGACCCAGTACTTC; CDR3aa: CSTSSGAMETQYF
j_gene: TRBJ2-7; d_gene: TRBD2; v_gene: TRBV20-1; abundance: many; CDR3nt: TGCAGTGCCCGACTAGCGGGATTAGGGGAGCAGTACTTC; CDR3aa: CSARLAGLGEQYF
j_gene: TRBJ2-1; d_gene: -; v_gene: TRBV4-3; abundance: few; CDR3nt: TGCGCCAGCAGCCAAGAGATAACTAGCTGGGGGAACAATGAGCAGTTCTTC; CDR3aa: CASSQEITSWGNNEQFF
j_gene: TRBJ1-1; d_gene: -; v_gene: TRBV5-6; abundance: -; CDR3nt: TGTGCCAGTCTAAACAGGTTTTTGAACACTGAAGCTTTCTTT; CDR3aa: CASLNRFLNTEAFF
j_gene: TRBJ2-1; d_gene: TRBD2; v_gene: TRBV7-9; abundance: many; CDR3nt: TGTGCCAGCAGCTTAGGTTTTGCGGGAGGTCGGAATGAGCAGTTCTTC; CDR3aa: CASSLGFAGGRNEQFF
j_gene: TRBJ2-7; d_gene: TRBD2; v_gene: TRBV7-2; abundance: many; CDR3nt: TGTGCCAGCTCCAGGCTCGTAGGGGAGGGCATATACGAGCAGTACTTC; CDR3aa: CASSRLVGEGIYEQYF
j_gene: TRBJ2-1; d_gene: -; v_gene: TRBV7-9; abundance: many; CDR3nt: TGTGCCAGCAGCTTTTCGTCAGTTCAGGGTGAGCAGTTCTTC; CDR3aa: CASSFSSVQGEQFF
j_gene: TRBJ2-1; d_gene: TRBD2; v_gene: TRBV4-3; abundance: many; CDR3nt: TGCGCCAGCAGCCAAGATTGGCGGGAGGTTGGCAATGAGCAGTTCTTC; CDR3aa: CASSQDWREVGNEQFF
j_gene: TRBJ2-7; d_gene: TRBD2; v_gene: TRBV7-9; abundance: few; CDR3nt: TGTGCCAGCAGCTCCGGGACTAGCTACGAGCAGTACTTC; CDR3aa: CASSSGTSYEQYF
j_gene: TRBJ2-1; d_gene: -; v_gene: TRBV28; abundance: -; CDR3nt: TGTGCCAGCATATCCTCCGGCAATGAGCAGTTCTTC; CDR3aa: CASISSGNEQFF
j_gene: TRBJ2-7; d_gene: TRBD1; v_gene: TRBV4-3; abundance: many; CDR3nt: TGCGCCAGCAGCTTCCGACAGGGGGCGGAGTACGAGCAGTACTTC; CDR3aa: CASSFRQGAEYEQYF
j_gene: TRBJ2-7; d_gene: TRBD1; v_gene: TRBV9; abundance: many; CDR3nt: TGTGCCAGCAGCGAAAGTGGGACAGGGTTATACGAGCAGTACTTC; CDR3aa: CASSESGTGLYEQYF
j_gene: TRBJ1-6; d_gene: -; v_gene: TRBV30; abundance: many; CDR3nt: TGTGCCTGGAGTGTGGGGGGGACAAATAATTCACCCCTCCACTTT; CDR3aa: CAWSVGGTNNSPLHF